Presented here are 27 T cell receptor beta chains from one specimen sequenced in a study of neurological immune-mediated disorders (dated by TCRdb to the late 2010s). Library preparation was by 5' RACE. TCRdb shows the sequencer as Illumina HiSeq 2500. Using fastp at Q25 and MiXCR, TCRdb reprocessed the public reads and kept productive beta chains. Rows matching on CDR3 protein sequence are summarized as one entry with the most common DNA and genes. This sample has 36,000 or so distinct CDR3 sequences in its table, and 10% of those were observed once. Approximately 7% of the sample comes from the top ten. Material for sequencing was PBMCs. The origin of the receptors is a woman aged 30 to 39 with HTLV-1-associated myelopathy (HAM/TSP).

There are many counts of this clonotype. The V gene is TRBV27, the J gene TRBJ2-2; perhaps TRBD1 as D (6 bases). CDR3 length: 17 amino acids. Trimming removed 3 bases from V and 5 bases from J, with 19 bases in between. The germline V gene has CDR1 MNHEY and CDR2 SMNVEV (reference sequence). The chain's CDR3 is CASSFFVGHRRTGELFF. CDR3 DNA sequence: TGTGCCAGCAGTTTCTTCGTGGGACACAGAAGAACCGGGGAGCTGTTTTTT.

There are many counts of this clonotype. The rearrangement uses TRBV30 and TRBJ2-4; no reliable D call. Germline assignment: CDR1 GTSNPN and CDR2 SVGIG (reference sequence). Trimming cost V 7 bases and J 7 bases, with 11 bases left between them. The CDR3 totals 11 residues. The CDR3 loop is CALRRANIQYF. The CDR3 bases are TGTGCCTTGCGCCGGGCTAACATTCAGTACTTC.

This clonotype rates as medium-sized. The rearrangement uses TRBV7-8 and TRBJ1-2, with D maybe TRBD1 (6 bases). The V end was cut by 3 bases, the J end by 8 bases, with 19 bases between. Per germline, CDR1 SGHVS and CDR2 FQNEAQ. The CDR3 loop spans 15 amino acids. CDR3 bases: TGTGCCAGCAGCTTTTTGGCAGGGGACCTTATAGGCTACACCTTC. This gives the protein CASSFLAGDLIGYTF.

Many counts were recorded for this clonotype. This sequence joins TRBV5-1 and TRBJ2-3; possibly TRBD1 for D (5 bases). The CDR3 is 13 amino acids. V was clipped by 2 bases and J by 6 bases, with 10 bases between them. Germline V gene sequence: CDR1 SGHRS, CDR2 YFSETQ. The CDR3 is CASSFDSKDTQYF. CDR3 sequence (DNA): TGCGCCAGCAGCTTTGACAGCAAGGATACGCAGTATTTT.

This clonotype was seen repeatedly, ten times or more. The chain recombines TRBV5-1 with TRBJ2-3, with a possible D match to TRBD1 (5 bases). Trimming took off 0 bases at V and 0 bases at J, with 5 bases between the two ends. The CDR3 totals 14 residues. Germline V gene data show CDR1 as SGHRS and CDR2 as YFSETQ. CDR3 region: CASSLAGSTDTQYF. CDR3 nucleotide sequence: TGCGCCAGCAGCTTGGCAGGGAGCACAGATACGCAGTATTTT.

This clonotype showed up many times. The chain joins TRBV20-1 to TRBJ1-5, with D possibly TRBD1 on 6 matching bases. V lost 2 bases and J 10 bases, leaving 18 bases between the germline ends. This CDR3 spans 14 amino acids. The germline CDR1 and CDR2 sequences are DFQATT and SNEGSKA (reference sequence). DNA of the CDR3: TGCAGTGCTAGATCATGGGCAGGGGAGGGCCCCCAGCATTTT. Encoded protein: CSARSWAGEGPQHF.

The chain uses TRBV5-1 and TRBJ1-1; 10 nucleotides align to TRBD1. The germline V gene has CDR1 SGHRS and CDR2 YFSETQ. The trim removed 3 bases at V and 2 bases at J, leaving 19 bases unmatched. The CDR3 is 20 amino acids. The CDR3 here is CASSSWPGTGEALGNTEAFF. The CDR3 nucleotides are TGCGCCAGCAGCTCGTGGCCCGGGACAGGGGAGGCCTTAGGAAACACTGAAGCTTTCTTT. Filled out from reference TRBV5-1 and TRBJ1-1, the complete variable domain reads KAGVTQTPRYLIKTRGQQVTLSCSPISGHRSVSWYQQTPGQGLQFLFEYFSETQRNKGNFPGRFSGRQFSNSRSEMNVSTLELGDSALYLCASSSWPGTGEALGNTEAFFGQGTRLTVV.

At least ten counts were recorded for this clonotype. The rearrangement links TRBV24-1 to TRBJ1-2; D is perhaps TRBD1 (6 bases). CDR1 KGHDR and CDR2 SFDVKD come from the germline V gene. There are 15 residues in the CDR3. Trimming left V 5 bases short and J 1 base short, with 13 bases between. The DNA of the CDR3 is TGTGCCACCAGTGCTGACCGGGACATTAACTATGGCTACACCTTC. This gives the protein CATSADRDINYGYTF.

This clonotype came up many times. The CDR3 nucleotides read TGTGCCAGCAGCGCCCCGGGACTATTGTTTTCTGATGAGCAGTTCTTC. Its protein is CASSAPGLLFSDEQFF. The chain links TRBV6-5 to TRBJ2-1, with TRBD2 identical over 7 bases. Per the germline V gene, CDR1 is MNHEY and CDR2 is SVGAGI. This CDR3 spans 16 amino acids. V trimming: 6 bases; J trimming: 8 bases; junction bases outside the gene matches: 16.

This clonotype was detected many times. The chain joins TRBV20-1 to TRBJ1-5; TRBD1 matches 9 bases. The V gene's germline CDR1 is DFQATT and CDR2 SNEGSKA (reference sequence). V lost 6 bases to trimming and J lost 6 bases; unmatched junction nucleotides: 3. There are 12 residues in the CDR3. The CDR3 reads CSAGTGSQPQHF. CDR3 nucleotides: TGCAGTGCCGGGACAGGGAGTCAGCCCCAGCATTTT.

This clonotype was detected many times. The chain links TRBV20-1 to TRBJ1-2; D gene ambiguous. Germline V lookup: CDR1 DFQATT, CDR2 SNEGSKA (reference sequence). V gave up 3 bases and J gave up 8 bases, with 19 bases separating them. There are 14 residues in the CDR3. The CDR3, as DNA: TGCAGTGCTAGCCTCCCCTGGCCTTTTAACGGCTACACCTTC. It codes for CSASLPWPFNGYTF.

At least ten counts were recorded for this clonotype. The chain carries TRBV5-1 and TRBJ2-2; 8 bases are shared with TRBD1. This CDR3 contains 17 residues. The V gene's germline CDR1 is SGHRS and CDR2 YFSETQ. With 4 bases clipped from V and 1 base from J, the junction kept 9 bases outside the gene matches. The CDR3 here is CASSPWTGTENTGELFF. CDR3 bases: TGCGCCAGCAGCCCGTGGACAGGGACGGAGAACACCGGGGAGCTGTTTTTT.

This clonotype was seen many times. The V and J genes are TRBV7-9 and TRBJ2-1; 10 bases are a match to TRBD2. This CDR3 spans 17 amino acids. The V gene's germline CDR1 is SEHNR and CDR2 FQNEAQ (reference sequence). J was trimmed by 4 bases and V by 5 bases; bases with no gene match: 11. The CDR3 DNA follows: TGTGCCAGCAGCCCGGCCCCCGGACTAGCGGTTTACAATGAGCAGTTCTTC. Translated, it gives CASSPAPGLAVYNEQFF.

Many counts were recorded for this clonotype. The CDR3 sequence: CASSEGGLIYGYTF. CDR3 nucleotides: TGTGCCAGCAGTGAAGGCGGTCTGATATATGGCTACACCTTC. The rearrangement joins TRBV25-1 to TRBJ1-2; the D is unclear. Germline-derived CDR1 and CDR2 are MGHDK and SYGVNS. Trimming shortened V by 2 bases and J by 5 bases, and 12 bases separated the two germline ends. The CDR3 has 14 amino acids.

This chain uses TRBV5-1 with TRBJ2-1; D not resolved. CDR3 length: 14 residues. Germline V lookup: CDR1 SGHRS, CDR2 YFSETQ. Trimming left V 2 bases short and J 0 bases short, with 6 bases between. CDR3 DNA sequence: TGCGCCAGCAGCTTCACATCCTCCTACAATGAGCAGTTCTTC. Protein product: CASSFTSSYNEQFF.

V gene TRBV20-1 combines with J gene TRBJ2-1; D unresolved. The CDR3 is 14 amino acids. Germline V lookup: CDR1 DFQATT, CDR2 SNEGSKA (reference sequence). Trimming removed 5 bases from V and 4 bases from J, with 15 bases in between. The CDR3 protein is CSAPCNQPYNEQFF. The CDR3 DNA reads TGCAGTGCTCCGTGTAACCAGCCGTACAATGAGCAGTTCTTC.

This clonotype was recorded at least ten times. The J gene is TRBJ2-3, the V gene TRBV24-1, with D possibly being TRBD2 (6 bases). Germline CDR1 reads KGHDR; CDR2 reads SFDVKD. There are 16 residues in the CDR3. Trimming removed 9 bases at V and 6 bases at J, with 24 bases between. The CDR3 loop reads CATVITRTKHSDTQYF. The CDR3, as DNA: TGTGCCACCGTAATAACGAGGACTAAGCACTCCGATACGCAGTATTTT.

The table lists this clonotype with many counts. The V gene is TRBV6-5, the J gene TRBJ1-5, with 10 bases aligning to TRBD1. CDR1 and CDR2 (germline): MNHEY, SVGAGI. This CDR3 contains 14 residues. J lost 9 bases, V lost 5 bases, and 7 bases had no gene match. In DNA, the CDR3 is TGTGCCAGCAGTCGGGGACAGGGGAGCAGGCCCCAGCATTTT. This translates into CASSRGQGSRPQHF.

In its sample, this clonotype was seen many times. This chain connects TRBV7-3 to TRBJ2-3, with TRBD2 identical over 7 bases. CDR1 SGHTA and CDR2 FQGTGA come from the germline V gene. J gave up 6 bases and V 4 bases, and 7 bases lay outside the gene matches. This CDR3 is built from 14 residues. CDR3 nucleotides: TGTGCCAGCAGCTACTGGGGGGGTATTGATACGCAGTATTTT. It specifies CASSYWGGIDTQYF.

This clonotype was observed many times. The chain joins TRBV19 to TRBJ1-5; a weak D match, TRBD1 (5 bases). The CDR3 runs 14 residues. V was clipped by 6 bases and J by 1 base, with 10 bases between them. Germline values: CDR1 LNHDA, CDR2 SQIVND (reference sequence). The CDR3 sequence: CASSLRDSNQPQHF. In nucleotides, the CDR3 is TGTGCCAGTAGCCTCCGGGACAGCAATCAGCCCCAGCATTTT.

This clonotype was observed at least ten times. V and J are TRBV20-1 and TRBJ1-1, with D hard to call. This CDR3 comprises 12 residues. CDR1 is DFQATT, CDR2 SNEGSKA, per germline (reference sequence). V was pared by 6 bases and J by 0 bases, with 8 bases between. The CDR3 protein is CSATHVNTEAFF. The CDR3 DNA reads as TGCAGTGCAACACACGTGAACACTGAAGCTTTCTTT.

This clonotype was seen many times. CDR3 sequence reads: CASSLSPGSLEAFF. DNA for the CDR3: TGCGCCAGCAGCTTGTCCCCAGGGAGTTTGGAAGCTTTCTTT. The chain joins TRBV5-1 to TRBJ1-1; D is possibly TRBD1 (5 bases). This CDR3 is 14 amino acids long. CDR1 is SGHRS and CDR2 is YFSETQ in the germline V gene. Trimming shortened V by 1 base and J by 8 bases, and 15 bases separated the two germline ends. Complete variable domain (other parts from reference TRBV5-1 and TRBJ1-1): KAGVTQTPRYLIKTRGQQVTLSCSPISGHRSVSWYQQTPGQGLQFLFEYFSETQRNKGNFPGRFSGRQFSNSRSEMNVSTLELGDSALYLCASSLSPGSLEAFFGQGTRLTVV.

The V call is TRBV10-1, the J call TRBJ1-4; no reliable D call. V was shortened by 6 bases and J by 8 bases, with 19 bases between the two germline ends. Per the germline V gene, CDR1 is WNHNN and CDR2 is SYGVQD (reference sequence). The CDR3 contains 15 residues. CDR3 protein: CASSPNGINGEKLFF. The CDR3 DNA reads TGCGCCAGCAGCCCGAACGGGATAAATGGGGAAAAACTGTTTTTT.

This clonotype is medium-sized within its sample. The CDR3 protein is CASGDFSGNTIYF. CDR3 sequence (DNA): TGCGCCAGCGGCGACTTCTCTGGAAACACCATATATTTT. V usage is TRBV5-1 and J usage is TRBJ1-3, with D unclear. The germline CDR1 and CDR2 sequences are SGHRS and YFSETQ. The CDR3 covers 13 residues. Trimming left V 7 bases short and J 0 bases short, with 8 bases between.

The sample holds many counts of this clonotype. The rearrangement links TRBV6-5 to TRBJ2-1; 9 nucleotides agree with TRBD2. V shed 0 bases, J shed 5 bases, and the junction held 2 bases outside the gene matches. Germline lookup yields CDR1 MNHEY and CDR2 SVGAGI. This CDR3 has 15 amino acids. CDR3 protein: CASSYSSSGNNEQFF. CDR3 coding DNA: TGTGCCAGCAGTTACTCGTCTAGCGGGAACAATGAGCAGTTCTTC.

Ten or more counts support this clonotype. CDR3 sequence reads: CASSFAAAVGRNEQFF. In DNA, the CDR3 is TGCGCCAGCAGCTTCGCGGCGGCAGTGGGCCGAAATGAGCAGTTCTTC. The V gene is TRBV5-1, the J gene TRBJ2-1; the D is unclear. The CDR3 contains 16 residues. Trimming left V 2 bases short and J 7 bases short, with 19 bases between. Per the germline V gene, CDR1 is SGHRS and CDR2 is YFSETQ.

This clonotype was detected many times. The CDR3 DNA is TGTGCCACCGAATATGGCTACACCTTC. It translates to CATEYGYTF. The V call is TRBV24-1, the J call TRBJ1-2, with D unclear. Germline V gene sequence: CDR1 KGHDR, CDR2 SFDVKD. This CDR3 comprises 9 residues. Trimming shortened V by 9 bases and J by 5 bases, and 3 bases separated the two germline ends.